This T cell receptor beta chain comes out of a study of T cells in Graves' hyperthyroidism and ophthalmopathy. Diagnoses were made from clinical symptoms, serum measures (thyroxine and TRAb), thyroid ultrasound and orbital computed tomography. A roughly 9.3 ml volume of fresh peripheral blood provided the PBMCs. Whole-study results and caveats: Ophthalmopathy and stable hyperthyroidism were separated by a 13 V-J model. Most clonotypes expanded in the thyroid (above 0.001) were also present in blood.

RNA transcripts provided the source from which TCR beta CDR3 regions were amplified. With the HTBI primer set, the TCR CDR3 went through a first round of RT-PCR. TCRdb reanalysed the multiplex PCR reads using MiXCR and keeps one entry per CDR3 protein. The repertoire consists of about 680,000 distinct CDR3 sequences, with about 35% occurring once and the leading ten covering more than 25%. Details on this clonotype: As yet, its antigen is unknown.

The sample consisted of blood. The sequence was obtained from a woman aged 40 to 50 with Graves' hyperthyroidism.

CDR3 residues: CASSQPYPGNTIYF. CDR3 nucleotide sequence: TGCGCCAGCAGCCAGCCCTACCCTGGAAACACCATATATTTT. The chain joins TRBV4-3 to TRBJ1-3; D is undetermined. From germline, CDR1 is LGHNA and CDR2 YSLEER. The germline V and J ends were trimmed by 3 bases and 2 bases, with 8 bases remaining between them. This CDR3 comprises 14 residues.